This TCR beta chain was sequenced during a study of response to subunit inactivated influenza vaccine. For this clonotype: The antigen is unknown.

TCRdb processed the RT-PCR reads anew with MiXCR; each CDR3 protein has one entry. This table has about 800,000 distinct CDR3 sequences, approximately 21% appearing once. The study's findings and limits: There was a suggestion from the authors that each seasonal influenza vaccination recruits few new T cells.

Germline V lookup: CDR1 MNHEY, CDR2 SVGAGI. CDR3 length: 16 amino acids. Trimming removed 2 bases at V and 6 bases at J, with 20 bases between. This material consisted of PBMCs from blood, taken around 5 days after vaccination. The chain has TRBV6-5 and TRBJ2-7; possibly TRBD1 or TRBD2 for D (6 bases each). The TCR originated in a man aged 50 to 60 who received an inactivated influenza vaccine. The CDR3 sequence is CASSYKGGWSGSEQYF. The CDR3 region has the DNA TGTGCCAGCAGTTACAAAGGGGGGTGGTCAGGGAGCGAGCAGTACTTC.